This record covers a single TCR beta chain. What it binds is unknown. The record originates from a study of cytomegalovirus exposure and HLA in healthy donors. Germline CDR1 and CDR2: SGHNT and YYREEE (reference sequence). The CDR3 runs to 14 residues. Trimming removed 3 bases from V and 5 bases from J, with 14 bases in between. Donors showed nominal health when sampled, although they likely had unrecorded immune exposures. Findings of the study overall: As a later analysis showed, a missense DCLRE1C variant was linked to trimming of TCR beta V- and J-genes. CMV antigen specificity was confirmed in vitro for a few CMV-associated chains. Reports showed the classifier diagnosing cytomegalovirus status with high specificity and sensitivity.

Use of 60 Vbeta and 13 Jbeta primers characterized the PCR. Measured with immunoSEQ multiplex PCR; TCRdb has only the in-frame clones, and not every one. The data show nearly 110,000 clones, 65% to 90% seen once. The source material was PBMCs. The receptor was isolated from a man between 50 and 59 years old in good health and CMV-seronegative. The chain recombines TRBV5-4 with TRBJ1-1; D is perhaps TRBD1 (5 bases). The CDR3 DNA is TGTGCCAGCAGCTCGGGGGGGTTTCAGACTGAAGCTTTCTTT. It is translated as CASSSGGFQTEAFF. Drawing the rest from reference TRBV5-4 and TRBJ1-1, the complete variable domain is ETGVTQSPTHLIKTRGQQVTLRCSSQSGHNTVSWYQQALGQGPQFIFQYYREEENGRGNFPPRFSGLQFPNYSSELNVNALELDDSALYLCASSSGGFQTEAFFGQGTRLTVV.